This T cell receptor (beta chain) was recorded in a study of blood T cell repertoires in COVID-19. The CDR3 loop spans 13 amino acids. V was trimmed by 2 bases and J by 8 bases, leaving 12 bases between them. In germline, CDR1 is LNHDA, CDR2 SQIVND (reference sequence). Enrolment of Seattle patients took place during active infection, and they were followed longitudinally. Sequencing was performed with immunoSEQ multiplex PCR; in TCRdb, only in-frame clones are kept and a portion is missing. The table has roughly 250,000 clones, roughly 90% seen once. This clonotype originated in a woman aged 25 to 39 with COVID-19, enrolled during active disease. The chain couples TRBV19 to TRBJ1-1; D not resolved. The material sequenced was peripheral blood. The CDR3 loop is CASSISSGSEAFF. The CDR3 DNA follows: TGTGCCAGTAGTATATCGTCGGGGTCGGAAGCTTTCTTT.